The 19 T cell receptor beta chains in this list originate from one sample, sequenced in a study of T cell changes during pregnancy in multiple sclerosis. Measured with immunoSEQ multiplex PCR; TCRdb has only the in-frame clones, and not every one. The top ten hold 0.7% to 1% of the sample, which has about 40,000 clones, roughly 93% seen once. The source material was CD4+ T cells from peripheral blood mononuclear cells, sampled before pregnancy. Receptors were obtained from a female donor with multiple sclerosis, enrolled in a pregnancy study.

In DNA form, the CDR3 reads TGTGCCAGCAGCGGCGGACTAGCGACCAATGAGCAGTTCTTC. It encodes CASSGGLATNEQFF. This chain links TRBV2 with TRBJ2-1; TRBD2 agrees at 9 bases. With 6 bases clipped from V and 6 bases from J, the junction kept 6 bases outside the gene matches. This CDR3 contains 14 residues. Per the germline V gene, CDR1 is SNHLY and CDR2 is FYNNEI.

The genes are TRBV5-1 and TRBJ2-1; 10 bases are a match to TRBD2. The ends lost 4 bases at V and 3 bases at J; junction bases unmatched: 4. CDR1 and CDR2 from the germline V gene are SGHRS and YFSETQ. The CDR3 has 15 amino acids. DNA of the CDR3: TGCGCCAGCAGCACGGGACTAGCGAACTACAATGAGCAGTTCTTC. Residues: CASSTGLANYNEQFF.

V and J are TRBV15 and TRBJ1-5; D ambiguous. This CDR3 spans 11 amino acids. V was trimmed by 0 bases and J by 12 bases, leaving 6 bases between them. Germline CDR1 reads LNHNV; CDR2 reads YYDKDF (reference sequence). The CDR3 coding sequence is TGTGCCACCAGCAGAGATGGGAGCCAGCATTTT. It codes for CATSRDGSQHF.

J is TRBJ1-2 and V is TRBV30; the D is unclear. The CDR3 loop spans 11 amino acids. Germline V lookup: CDR1 GTSNPN, CDR2 SVGIG (reference sequence). Trimming took 3 bases from V and 2 from J, leaving 4 bases between them. This chain's CDR3 is CAWRTNYGYTF. CDR3 sequence (DNA): TGTGCCTGGAGGACAAACTATGGCTACACCTTC.

V gene TRBV7-8 combines with J gene TRBJ2-1; TRBD2 matches 8 bases. In germline, CDR1 is SGHVS, CDR2 FQNEAQ. V shed 6 bases, J shed 4 bases, and the junction held 8 bases outside the gene matches. The CDR3 runs 15 residues. The CDR3 DNA is TGTGCCAGCAGTCGAGCGGGAGCAGGATACAATGAGCAGTTCTTC. It yields the protein CASSRAGAGYNEQFF.

This chain connects TRBV2 to TRBJ2-7, with a weak D call TRBD2 (6 bases). Germline lookup yields CDR1 SNHLY and CDR2 FYNNEI. V gave up 5 bases and J gave up 4 bases, with 12 bases separating them. This CDR3 is built from 13 residues. The chain's CDR3 is CASSLRDLYEQYF. The DNA of the CDR3 is TGTGCCAGCAGTCTCCGGGACTTGTACGAGCAGTACTTC.

The chain has TRBV5-4 and TRBJ2-7; TRBD1 aligns across 7 bases. Germline values: CDR1 SGHNT, CDR2 YYREEE (reference sequence). CDR3 length: 15 residues. J was trimmed by 0 bases and V by 4 bases; bases with no gene match: 7. The CDR3 bases are TGTGCCAGCAGCGCCGACAGGGCCCGCTCCTACGAGCAGTACTTC. It is translated as CASSADRARSYEQYF.

The sample holds one count of this clone. The chain has TRBV21-1 and TRBJ2-1; the table calls TRBD2, which could not be checked here. TRBV21-1 is a pseudogene segment. This CDR3 region has 11 residues. CDR3 sequence reads: CASSSSVGQFF. The CDR3 DNA reads TGTGCCAGCAGCTCTAGCGTGGGTCAGTTCTTC.

This chain links TRBV21-1 with TRBJ2-7; the D call of TRBD1 is as the table states it, not checked on the DNA. TRBV21-1 is given as a pseudogene. CDR3 length equals 14 residues. CDR3 DNA: TGTGCCAGCAGCAGGGGCGCAGGGGAGCGCGAGCAGTACTTC. Translating it yields CASSRGAGEREQYF.

The CDR3 is CASSFPGRDLDEQYF. Here the CDR3 DNA reads TGTGCCAGCAGCTTTCCGGGGCGGGATTTGGACGAGCAGTACTTC. The V and J genes are TRBV5-4 and TRBJ2-7, with a weak D call TRBD2 (6 bases). V lost 2 bases to trimming and J lost 5 bases, with 17 bases between them. The CDR3 sequence is 15 residues long. Germline assignment: CDR1 SGHNT and CDR2 YYREEE (reference sequence).

The genes are TRBV19 and TRBJ2-3; 8 nucleotides align to TRBD2. This CDR3 spans 17 amino acids. The trim removed 4 bases at V and 3 bases at J, leaving 12 bases unmatched. CDR1 and CDR2 from the germline V gene are LNHDA and SQIVND (reference sequence). Here the CDR3 DNA reads TGTGCCAGTAGTAGCTCTCTCGGCGGGAGGATAACAGATACGCAGTATTTT. Translating it yields CASSSSLGGRITDTQYF.

This clone has only one observation. This chain links TRBV9 with TRBJ2-7; possibly TRBD1 for D (6 bases). CDR3 size: 15 residues. Germline V gene lookup returns CDR1 SGDLS and CDR2 YYNGEE. V shed 2 bases and J shed 0 bases, with 12 bases lying between them. The CDR3, as DNA: TGTGCCAGCAGCGTCTCGACAGGCTTCTCCTACGAGCAGTACTTC. It codes for CASSVSTGFSYEQYF.

This rearrangement joins TRBV7-8 to TRBJ2-5, with D unresolved. Germline CDR1 and CDR2: SGHVS and FQNEAQ. Trimming cost V 5 bases and J 0 bases, with 4 bases left between them. The CDR3 contains 12 residues. CDR3 bases: TGTGCCAGCAGCCGTGACCAAGAGACCCAGTACTTC. This codes for CASSRDQETQYF. The variable domain in full, completed from reference TRBV7-8 and TRBJ2-5, reads GAGVSQSPRYKVAKRGQDVALRCDPISGHVSLFWYQQALGQGPEFLTYFQNEAQLDKSGLPSDRFFAERPEGSVSTLKIQRTQQEDSAVYLCASSRDQETQYFGPGTRLLVL.

The chain carries TRBV5-6 and TRBJ2-5; D might be TRBD2 (6 bases). The length of the CDR3 is 14 residues. The V gene lost 7 bases and the J gene lost 2 bases, with 15 bases spanning the gap. Germline-derived CDR1 and CDR2 are SGHDT and YYEEEE. The CDR3 loop reads CASGEGREQETQYF. DNA of the CDR3: TGTGCCAGCGGCGAGGGGCGGGAACAAGAGACCCAGTACTTC. The full variable domain, its missing parts supplied by reference TRBV5-6 and TRBJ2-5, is DAGVTQSPTHLIKTRGQQVTLRCSPKSGHDTVSWYQQALGQGPQFIFQYYEEEERQRGNFPDRFSGHQFPNYSSELNVNALLLGDSALYLCASGEGREQETQYFGPGTRLLVL.

The V gene is TRBV18, the J gene TRBJ2-7; D might be TRBD1 (5 bases). The V end was cut by 4 bases, the J end by 0 bases, with 22 bases between. The CDR3 consists of 18 residues. The germline CDR1 and CDR2 sequences are KGHSH and LQKENI. The CDR3 is CASSQRSYRKGNSYEQYF. CDR3 in DNA: TGTGCCAGCTCACAACGTAGCTACAGGAAAGGGAACTCCTACGAGCAGTACTTC.

This sequence joins TRBV9 and TRBJ2-1, with 9 bases lining up with TRBD1. Germline CDR1 is SGDLS and CDR2 is YYNGEE. The CDR3 has 14 amino acids. V was clipped by 4 bases and J by 6 bases; unmatched bases: 5. Written as DNA, the CDR3 is TGTGCCAGCAGCCCTCGGACAGGGGTCAATGAGCAGTTCTTC. Protein sequence: CASSPRTGVNEQFF.

This sequence joins TRBV7-8 and TRBJ2-3, with 12 bases fitting TRBD1. This CDR3 spans 15 amino acids. Trimming at V came to 4 bases and at J to 4 bases, leaving 3 bases not matched to a gene. Per the germline V gene, CDR1 is SGHVS and CDR2 is FQNEAQ. The chain's CDR3 is CASSSGQGAPDTQYF. CDR3 coding DNA: TGTGCCAGCAGCTCGGGACAGGGGGCCCCAGATACGCAGTATTTT.

This chain uses TRBV14 with TRBJ2-7; 16 bases match TRBD2. V shed 1 base, J shed 3 bases, and the junction held 18 bases outside the gene matches. CDR3 length: 22 amino acids. CDR1 SGHDN and CDR2 FVKESK come from the germline V gene. The CDR3 protein is CASSQVTVKGLAGGRYNYEQYF. Here the CDR3 DNA reads TGTGCCAGCAGCCAAGTCACCGTAAAGGGACTAGCGGGAGGGCGCTACAACTACGAGCAGTACTTC.

The V call is TRBV28, the J call TRBJ2-5; D ambiguous. Germline loops: CDR1 MDHEN, CDR2 SYDVKM. This CDR3 is 13 amino acids long. V was pared by 6 bases and J by 5 bases, with 13 bases between. The CDR3 is CASSAPGWETQYF. The CDR3 nucleotides read TGTGCCAGCAGCGCCCCGGGTTGGGAGACCCAGTACTTC.